This TCR beta chain was profiled in a study of blood T cell repertoires in COVID-19. At the level of the study: Whether acute or convalescent, the COVID-19 samples came from the United States, Italy and Spain.

The CDR3 runs to 12 residues. Germline V CDR1 and CDR2: LGHDT, YNNKEL (reference sequence). Trimming removed 5 bases at V and 4 bases at J, with 6 bases between. Sequenced by immunoSEQ multiplex PCR; TCRdb stores in-frame clones only, minus some. The table includes over 200,000 clones, about 86% detected once. The sequence derives from a man aged 80 or over with acute or convalescent COVID-19. The rearrangement links TRBV3-1 (or the pseudogene TRBV3-2) to TRBJ2-1, with a weak D call TRBD2 (6 bases). The sample consisted of peripheral blood. The CDR3 DNA sequence: TGTGCCAGCAGCGGGGGGTACAATGAGCAGTTCTTC. It specifies CASSGGYNEQFF.